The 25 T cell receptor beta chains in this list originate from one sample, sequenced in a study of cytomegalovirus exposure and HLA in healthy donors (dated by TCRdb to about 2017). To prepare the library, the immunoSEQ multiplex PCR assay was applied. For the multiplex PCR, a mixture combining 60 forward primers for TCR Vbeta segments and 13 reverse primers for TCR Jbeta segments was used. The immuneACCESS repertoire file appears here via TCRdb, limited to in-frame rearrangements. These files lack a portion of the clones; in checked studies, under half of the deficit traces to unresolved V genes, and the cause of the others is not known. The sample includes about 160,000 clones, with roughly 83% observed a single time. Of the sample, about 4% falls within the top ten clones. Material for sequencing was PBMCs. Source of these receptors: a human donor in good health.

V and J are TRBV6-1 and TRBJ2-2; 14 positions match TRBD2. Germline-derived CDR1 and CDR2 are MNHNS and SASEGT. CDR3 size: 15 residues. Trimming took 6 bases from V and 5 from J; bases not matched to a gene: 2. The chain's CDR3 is CASSGLAGGTGELFF. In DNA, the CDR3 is TGTGCCAGCAGCGGACTAGCGGGGGGAACCGGGGAGCTGTTTTTT.

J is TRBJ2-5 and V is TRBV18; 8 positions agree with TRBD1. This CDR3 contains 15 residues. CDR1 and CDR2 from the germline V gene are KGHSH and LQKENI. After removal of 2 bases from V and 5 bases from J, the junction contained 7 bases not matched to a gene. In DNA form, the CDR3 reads TGTGCCAGCTCACCAGTTGCAGGGGGCGGTGAGACCCAGTACTTC. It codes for CASSPVAGGGETQYF. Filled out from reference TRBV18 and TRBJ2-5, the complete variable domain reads NAGVMQNPRHLVRRRGQEARLRCSPMKGHSHVYWYRQLPEEGLKFMVYLQKENIIDESGMPKERFSAEFPKEGPSILRIQQVVRGDSAAYFCASSPVAGGGETQYFGPGTRLLVL.

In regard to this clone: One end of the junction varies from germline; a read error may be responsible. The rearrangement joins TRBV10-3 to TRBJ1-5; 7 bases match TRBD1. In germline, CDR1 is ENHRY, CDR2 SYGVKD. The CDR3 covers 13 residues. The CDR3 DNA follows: TGTGCCATCGGTGACAGGGGCAATCAGCCCCAGCATTTT. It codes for CAIGDRGNQPQHF.

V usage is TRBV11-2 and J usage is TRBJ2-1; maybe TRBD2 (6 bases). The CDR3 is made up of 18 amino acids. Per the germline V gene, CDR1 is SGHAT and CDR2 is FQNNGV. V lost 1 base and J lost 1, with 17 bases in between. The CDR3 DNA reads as TGTGCCAGCAGCTTAGCCCCCCTAGCGCAAGGTTCCTACAATGAGCAGTTCTTC. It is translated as CASSLAPLAQGSYNEQFF.

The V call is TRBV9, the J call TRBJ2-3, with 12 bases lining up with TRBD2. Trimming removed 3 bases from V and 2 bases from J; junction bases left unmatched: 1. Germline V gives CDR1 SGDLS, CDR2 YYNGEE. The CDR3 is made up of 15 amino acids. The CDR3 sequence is CASSASGGDTDTQYF. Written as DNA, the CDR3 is TGTGCCAGCAGCGCTAGCGGGGGGGACACAGATACGCAGTATTTT.

CDR3 residues: CASSHTYGEDPLKSEAFF. The DNA of the CDR3 is TGTGCCAGCAGCCACACGTACGGGGAGGACCCCTTGAAATCTGAAGCTTTCTTT. This sequence joins TRBV5-6 and TRBJ1-1; D unresolved. V lost 4 bases and J 6 bases, leaving 28 bases between the germline ends. The CDR3 has 18 residues. CDR1 and CDR2 from the germline V gene are SGHDT and YYEEEE.

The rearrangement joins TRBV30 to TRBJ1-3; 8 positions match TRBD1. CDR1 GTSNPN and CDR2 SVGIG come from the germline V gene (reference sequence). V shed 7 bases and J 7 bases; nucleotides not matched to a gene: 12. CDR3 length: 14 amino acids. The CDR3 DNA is TGTGCCTTGGACAGGGAGACTAAATGGAACACCATATATTTT. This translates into CALDRETKWNTIYF.

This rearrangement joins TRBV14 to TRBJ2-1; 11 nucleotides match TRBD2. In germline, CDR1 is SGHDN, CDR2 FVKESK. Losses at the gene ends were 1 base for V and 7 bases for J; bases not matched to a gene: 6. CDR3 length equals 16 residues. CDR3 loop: CASSQGRLAGRNEQFF. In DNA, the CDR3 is TGTGCCAGCAGCCAAGGTAGACTAGCGGGGAGGAATGAGCAGTTCTTC.

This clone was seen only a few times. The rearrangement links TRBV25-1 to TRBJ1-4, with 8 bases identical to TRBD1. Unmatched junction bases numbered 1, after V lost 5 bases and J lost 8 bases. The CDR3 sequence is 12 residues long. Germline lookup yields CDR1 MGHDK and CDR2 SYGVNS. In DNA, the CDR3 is TGTGCCAGCAGTACAGGGGGGGAAAAACTGTTTTTT. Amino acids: CASSTGGEKLFF. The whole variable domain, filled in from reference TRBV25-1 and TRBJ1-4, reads EADIYQTPRYLVIGTGKKITLECSQTMGHDKMYWYQQDPGMELHLIHYSYGVNSTEKGDLSSESTVSRIRTEHFPLTLESARPSHTSQYLCASSTGGEKLFFGSGTQLSVL.

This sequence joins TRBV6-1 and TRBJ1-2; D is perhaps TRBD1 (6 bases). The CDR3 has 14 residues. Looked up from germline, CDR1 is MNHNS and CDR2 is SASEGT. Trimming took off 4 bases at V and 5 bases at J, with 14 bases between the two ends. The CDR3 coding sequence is TGTGCCAGCAGTGCGGCCAGGGGAGAGTATGGCTACACCTTC. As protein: CASSAARGEYGYTF.

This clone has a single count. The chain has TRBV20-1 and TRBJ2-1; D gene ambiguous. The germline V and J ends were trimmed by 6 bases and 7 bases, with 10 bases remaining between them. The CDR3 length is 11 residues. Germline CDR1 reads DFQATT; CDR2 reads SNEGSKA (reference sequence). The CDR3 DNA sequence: TGCAGTGCCGGAGAAGTTAATGAGCAGTTCTTC. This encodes CSAGEVNEQFF.

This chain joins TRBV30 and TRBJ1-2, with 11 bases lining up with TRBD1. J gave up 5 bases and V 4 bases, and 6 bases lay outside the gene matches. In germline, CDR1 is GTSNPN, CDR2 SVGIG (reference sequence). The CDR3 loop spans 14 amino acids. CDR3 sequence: CAWTLGQGVYGYTF. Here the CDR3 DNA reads TGTGCCTGGACCCTGGGACAGGGGGTATATGGCTACACCTTC.

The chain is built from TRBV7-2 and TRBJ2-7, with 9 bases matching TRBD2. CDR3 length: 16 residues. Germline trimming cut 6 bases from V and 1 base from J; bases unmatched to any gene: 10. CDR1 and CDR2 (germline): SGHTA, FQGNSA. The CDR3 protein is CASSLAHSGGSYEQYF. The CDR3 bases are TGTGCCAGCAGTCTAGCCCATAGCGGGGGTTCCTACGAGCAGTACTTC.

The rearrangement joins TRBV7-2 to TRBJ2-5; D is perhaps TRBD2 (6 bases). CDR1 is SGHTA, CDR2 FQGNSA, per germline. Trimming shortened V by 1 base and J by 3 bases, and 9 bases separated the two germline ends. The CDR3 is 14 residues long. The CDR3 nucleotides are TGTGCCAGCAGCTTAGTTGGCGGGAAAGAGACCCAGTACTTC. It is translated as CASSLVGGKETQYF. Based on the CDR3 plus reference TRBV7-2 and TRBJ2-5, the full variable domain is GAGVSQSPSNKVTEKGKDVELRCDPISGHTALYWYRQSLGQGLEFLIYFQGNSAPDKSGLPSDRFSAERTGGSVSTLTIQRTQQEDSAVYLCASSLVGGKETQYFGPGTRLLVL.

In DNA form, the CDR3 reads TGTGCCAGCACCCGGGGACAGGGCCGCACTGAAGCTTTCTTT. It is translated as CASTRGQGRTEAFF. The chain links TRBV6-5 to TRBJ1-1; 9 bases line up with TRBD1. Germline V lookup: CDR1 MNHEY, CDR2 SVGAGI. V was pared by 7 bases and J by 4 bases, with 7 bases of the junction left unmatched. The CDR3 has 14 residues.

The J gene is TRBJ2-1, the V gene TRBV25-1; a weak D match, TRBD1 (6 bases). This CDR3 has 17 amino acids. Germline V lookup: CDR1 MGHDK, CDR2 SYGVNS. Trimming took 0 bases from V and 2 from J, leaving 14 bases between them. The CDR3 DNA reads TGTGCCAGCAGTGAATATGAGCAGGGGTCACCCTACAATGAGCAGTTCTTC. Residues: CASSEYEQGSPYNEQFF. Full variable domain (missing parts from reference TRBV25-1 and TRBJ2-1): EADIYQTPRYLVIGTGKKITLECSQTMGHDKMYWYQQDPGMELHLIHYSYGVNSTEKGDLSSESTVSRIRTEHFPLTLESARPSHTSQYLCASSEYEQGSPYNEQFFGPGTRLTVL.

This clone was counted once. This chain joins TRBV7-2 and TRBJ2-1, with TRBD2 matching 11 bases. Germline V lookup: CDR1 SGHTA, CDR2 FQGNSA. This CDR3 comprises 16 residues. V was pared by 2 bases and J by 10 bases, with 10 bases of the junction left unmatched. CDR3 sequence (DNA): TGTGCCAGCAGCTTATCACTAGCGGGGGCCTATAGCGAGCAGTTCTTC. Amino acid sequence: CASSLSLAGAYSEQFF.

CDR3 sequence: CASSRVSSYEQYF. Written as DNA, the CDR3 is TGTGCCAGCAGTCGGGTCAGCTCCTACGAGCAGTACTTC. This chain joins TRBV6-1 and TRBJ2-7; no reliable D call. The CDR3 is made up of 13 amino acids. V was trimmed by 5 bases and J by 0 bases, leaving 8 bases between them. The germline CDR1 and CDR2 sequences are MNHNS and SASEGT.

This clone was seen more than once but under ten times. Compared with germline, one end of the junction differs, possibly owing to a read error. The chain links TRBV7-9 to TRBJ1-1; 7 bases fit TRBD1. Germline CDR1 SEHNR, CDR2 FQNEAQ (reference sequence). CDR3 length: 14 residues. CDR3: CSSSPRQGGTEAFF. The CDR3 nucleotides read TGTTCCAGCAGCCCACGACAGGGTGGTACTGAAGCTTTCTTT.

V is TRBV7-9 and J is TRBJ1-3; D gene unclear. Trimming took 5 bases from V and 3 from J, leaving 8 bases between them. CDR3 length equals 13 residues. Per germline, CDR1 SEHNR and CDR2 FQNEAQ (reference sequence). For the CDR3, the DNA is TGTGCCAGCAGCGACTGGAGTGGAAACACCATATATTTT. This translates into CASSDWSGNTIYF.

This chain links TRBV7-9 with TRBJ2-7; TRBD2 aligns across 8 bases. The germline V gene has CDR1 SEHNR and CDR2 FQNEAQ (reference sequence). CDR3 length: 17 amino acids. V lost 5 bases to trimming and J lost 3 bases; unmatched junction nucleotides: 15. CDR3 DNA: TGTGCCAGCAGCCACACTTCTTCCCCAGCGGGAGACTACGAGCAGTACTTC. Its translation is CASSHTSSPAGDYEQYF.

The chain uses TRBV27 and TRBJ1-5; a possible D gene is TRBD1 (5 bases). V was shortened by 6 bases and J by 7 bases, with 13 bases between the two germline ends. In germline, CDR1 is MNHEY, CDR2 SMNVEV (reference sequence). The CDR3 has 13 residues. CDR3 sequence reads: CASSLIPGQPQHF. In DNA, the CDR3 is TGTGCCAGCAGCTTGATCCCAGGGCAGCCCCAGCATTTT.

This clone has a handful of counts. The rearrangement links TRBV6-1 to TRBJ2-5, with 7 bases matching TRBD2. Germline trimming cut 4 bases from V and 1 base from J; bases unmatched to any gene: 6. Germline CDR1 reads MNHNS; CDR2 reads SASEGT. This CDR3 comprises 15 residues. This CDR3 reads CASSGNPSGQETQYF. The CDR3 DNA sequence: TGTGCCAGCAGTGGTAACCCTAGCGGCCAAGAGACCCAGTACTTC.

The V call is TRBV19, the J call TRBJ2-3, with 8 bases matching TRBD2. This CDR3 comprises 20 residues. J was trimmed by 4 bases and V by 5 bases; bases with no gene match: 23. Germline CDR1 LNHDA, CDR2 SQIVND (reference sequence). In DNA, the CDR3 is TGTGCCAGTAGTCCCCGGGCCCTACTGTTAGCGGGGCTTCGGGCAGATACGCAGTATTTT. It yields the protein CASSPRALLLAGLRADTQYF.

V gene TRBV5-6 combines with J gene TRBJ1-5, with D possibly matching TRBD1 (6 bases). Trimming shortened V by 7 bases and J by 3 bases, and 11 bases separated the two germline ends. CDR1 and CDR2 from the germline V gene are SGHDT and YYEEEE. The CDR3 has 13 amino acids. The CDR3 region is CASQTGFNQPQHF. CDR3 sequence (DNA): TGTGCCAGCCAAACAGGGTTCAATCAGCCCCAGCATTTT.